This T cell receptor beta chain is drawn from a study of blood T cell repertoires in COVID-19. The overall study: The study drew acute and convalescent COVID-19 samples from the United States, Italy and Spain. Sample material is recorded as cDNA or gDNA derived from T cells, B-cell-depleted T cells, or PBMCs.

In the original analysis: Nucleated cell counts were estimated from reference gene primer amplification. TCRdb keeps only in-frame clones here, not all; method: immunoSEQ multiplex PCR. V, J and clone size are those of that table, while D and trimming were read from the DNA. The sample includes approximately 200,000 clones, about 81% of them seen just once. Seattle researchers signed up patients amid active infection and tracked them longitudinally. Sequencing used peripheral blood. The receptor's source is a woman of 80 years or more with COVID-19, enrolled during active disease.

As DNA, the CDR3 is TGCAGTGCTAGTCGGACAGGGAGTGAGCAGTTCTTC. Protein product: CSASRTGSEQFF. This chain connects TRBV20-1 to TRBJ2-1; 8 bases line up with TRBD1. The CDR3 has 12 residues. The ends lost 3 bases at V and 9 bases at J; junction bases unmatched: 4. CDR1 is DFQATT and CDR2 is SNEGSKA in the germline V gene (reference sequence).